These 23 T cell receptor beta chains originate from one sample sequenced in a study of human versus mouse CDR3 diversity and MHC coevolution. Profiled with immunoSEQ multiplex PCR; TCRdb holds only in-frame clones, not every one. The table lists roughly 86,000 clones, roughly 93% of them singletons. The sample consisted of naive CD4+ T cells from blood. Subset in this sample: CD45RO-negative CD62L-positive naive CD4 T cells. The source of these receptors is a person aged 30 to 70 in good health.

The chain employs TRBV19 and TRBJ1-1; maybe TRBD1 (6 bases). V shed 0 bases and J shed 4 bases, with 15 bases lying between them. Germline V lookup: CDR1 LNHDA, CDR2 SQIVND (reference sequence). CDR3 length: 16 amino acids. CDR3 in DNA: TGTGCCAGTAGTATAGATCTAGGGGGAAGGACCACTGAAGCTTTCTTT. Amino acids: CASSIDLGGRTTEAFF.

This sequence joins TRBV7-3 and TRBJ1-2, with a possible D match to TRBD1 (6 bases). V lost 3 bases to trimming and J lost 3 bases, with 14 bases between them. The germline CDR1 and CDR2 sequences are SGHTA and FQGTGA. CDR3 size: 15 residues. The CDR3 is CASSLRGGDDYGYTF. The DNA of the CDR3 is TGTGCCAGCAGCTTGCGAGGGGGAGACGACTATGGCTACACCTTC.

This clone was picked up one time. This sample also contains other DNA sequences that code for the same CDR3. The rearrangement joins TRBV5-1 to TRBJ1-1, with a possible D match to TRBD1 (6 bases). Germline V lookup: CDR1 SGHRS, CDR2 YFSETQ. The V gene lost 4 bases and the J gene lost 3 bases, with 13 bases spanning the gap. The CDR3 has 14 residues. CDR3 region: CASSLGRGDTEAFF. The CDR3 DNA sequence: TGCGCCAGCAGCCTCGGGAGGGGGGACACTGAAGCTTTCTTT.

This clone was counted once. The V and J genes are TRBV5-1 and TRBJ2-1, with 10 bases lining up with TRBD1. Germline CDR1 and CDR2: SGHRS and YFSETQ. With V trimmed by 4 bases and J by 8 bases, 0 bases remained unmatched. This CDR3 is 12 amino acids long. The CDR3, as DNA: TGCGCCAGCAGCGGACAGGGGGATGAGCAGTTCTTC. Protein product: CASSGQGDEQFF.

The rearrangement uses TRBV6-5 and TRBJ1-6, with D perhaps matching TRBD1 (5 bases). Germline V gene data show CDR1 as MNHEY and CDR2 as SVGAGI. This CDR3 is 16 amino acids long. Trimming shortened V by 2 bases and J by 2 bases, and 10 bases separated the two germline ends. CDR3 in amino acids: CASSYGAAPYNSPLHF. The DNA of the CDR3 is TGTGCCAGCAGTTACGGGGCTGCCCCCTATAATTCACCCCTCCACTTT.

The chain is built from TRBV18 and TRBJ1-1, with 9 bases aligning to TRBD1. The J segment lost 2 bases and the V segment lost 4 bases, leaving 2 bases of the junction unmatched. Germline values: CDR1 KGHSH, CDR2 LQKENI. The CDR3 consists of 14 residues. Here the CDR3 reads CASSLGQGNTEAFF. DNA for the CDR3: TGTGCCAGCTCACTGGGACAGGGAAACACTGAAGCTTTCTTT.

V usage is TRBV2 and J usage is TRBJ1-2, with 7 bases identical to TRBD1. The V gene's germline CDR1 is SNHLY and CDR2 FYNNEI. The junction had 7 bases not matched to a gene; V was cut back by 6 bases and J by 3 bases. The CDR3 spans 14 residues. DNA of the CDR3: TGTGCCAGCAGCTACCGACAGGGAGACTATGGCTACACCTTC. Protein: CASSYRQGDYGYTF.

The chain has TRBV12-5 and TRBJ2-5, with 8 bases matching TRBD1. Per germline, CDR1 LGHNT and CDR2 FRNRAP. The CDR3 has 14 residues. V lost 4 bases to trimming and J lost 5 bases; unmatched junction nucleotides: 6. The CDR3 spells CASGSGTGYETQYF. The CDR3 DNA reads TGTGCTAGTGGTTCTGGGACAGGATATGAGACCCAGTACTTC.

This clone was recorded once. The chain carries TRBV18 and TRBJ1-2; D might be TRBD1 (5 bases). From germline, CDR1 is KGHSH and CDR2 LQKENI. V gave up 5 bases and J gave up 4 bases, with 17 bases separating them. The CDR3 covers 15 residues. The CDR3 sequence is CASSSGLTGGYGYTF. The DNA of the CDR3 is TGTGCCAGCTCATCCGGGCTGACGGGGGGCTATGGCTACACCTTC.

This clone was seen a single time. Germline and junction disagree at one end, which may indicate a read error. V gene TRBV30 combines with J gene TRBJ1-2, with a tentative D call TRBD1 (5 bases). Germline CDR1 reads GTSNPN; CDR2 reads SVGIG (reference sequence). This CDR3 region has 14 residues. Written as DNA, the CDR3 is TGTGCCCGGAGAGTCCATGGAGGGGCCTATGGCTACACCTTC. Its protein is CARRVHGGAYGYTF. Combining the CDR3 with reference TRBV30 and TRBJ1-2 gives the whole variable domain SQTIHQWPATLVQPVGSPLSLECTVEGTSNPNLYWYRQAAGRGLQLLFYSVGIGQISSEVPQNLSASRPQDRQFILSSKKLLLSDSGFYLCARRVHGGAYGYTFGSGTRLTVV.

V is TRBV5-6 and J is TRBJ2-2, with TRBD1 identical over 7 bases. Per germline, CDR1 SGHDT and CDR2 YYEEEE. The CDR3 runs to 15 residues. Germline trimming cut 0 bases from V and 5 bases from J; bases unmatched to any gene: 4. Here the CDR3 reads CASSLGQGLTGELFF. CDR3 bases: TGTGCCAGCAGCTTGGGACAGGGATTAACCGGGGAGCTGTTTTTT.

The gene calls are TRBV5-1 and TRBJ2-5; 9 bases are a match to TRBD1. The CDR3 totals 14 residues. In germline, CDR1 is SGHRS, CDR2 YFSETQ. V shed 4 bases, J shed 2 bases, and the junction held 3 bases outside the gene matches. This CDR3 reads CASSRDRDQETQYF. The CDR3 nucleotides read TGCGCCAGCAGCCGGGACAGGGATCAAGAGACCCAGTACTTC.

The table lists this clone with a count of one. The chain links TRBV4-2 to TRBJ1-4; 11 bases are a match to TRBD1. The V and J ends lost 1 base and 6 bases, in that order; junction bases with no gene match: 4. Germline CDR1 reads LGHNA; CDR2 reads YNFKEQ. This CDR3 spans 16 amino acids. In nucleotides, the CDR3 is TGTGCCAGCAGCCAAGGGGGGACAGGGGGGGATGAAAAACTGTTTTTT. This sequence encodes CASSQGGTGGDEKLFF.

The chain's CDR3 is CASPSPGTYYGYTF. The DNA for the CDR3 is TGTGCCTCACCTTCACCCGGGACTTATTATGGCTACACCTTC. The chain uses TRBV30 and TRBJ1-2; D may be TRBD1 (5 bases). The ends were cut back, 7 bases at V and 5 bases at J, with 20 bases in the middle. The CDR3 is 14 residues long. Per germline, CDR1 GTSNPN and CDR2 SVGIG (reference sequence).

V gene TRBV6-6 combines with J gene TRBJ2-1; 8 bases line up with TRBD1. The junction had 10 bases not matched to a gene; V was cut back by 0 bases and J by 9 bases. CDR1 is MNHNY and CDR2 is SVGAGI in the germline V gene (reference sequence). This CDR3 region has 16 residues. The CDR3 reads CASSYSGTGVGGEQFF. The CDR3 bases are TGTGCCAGCAGTTACTCCGGGACAGGCGTAGGTGGTGAGCAGTTCTTC.

The chain combines TRBV14 with TRBJ1-2; D ambiguous. Germline-derived CDR1 and CDR2 are SGHDN and FVKESK. Between the trimmed V and J ends, which lost 2 bases and 3 bases, there was a span of 4 bases. There are 12 residues in the CDR3. DNA of the CDR3: TGTGCCAGCAGCCAACAGGACTATGGCTACACCTTC. Its protein is CASSQQDYGYTF.

The CDR3 nucleotides read TGTGCCTGGAGGGCGGGAGGCGAGCAGTACTTC. Its translation: CAWRAGGEQYF. The rearrangement uses TRBV30 and TRBJ2-7, with TRBD2 matching 8 bases. The CDR3 loop spans 11 amino acids. Trimming took 3 bases from V and 6 from J; bases not matched to a gene: 1. Germline CDR1 GTSNPN, CDR2 SVGIG (reference sequence).

The genes are TRBV7-9 and TRBJ2-5; 7 positions agree with TRBD1. V shed 5 bases and J 3 bases; nucleotides not matched to a gene: 6. Germline CDR1 reads SEHNR; CDR2 reads FQNEAQ (reference sequence). The CDR3 is 14 residues long. For the CDR3, the DNA is TGTGCCAGCAGCAACCGGGACAGCGAAGAGACCCAGTACTTC. It codes for CASSNRDSEETQYF.

This chain joins TRBV7-9 and TRBJ2-1; TRBD2 aligns across 13 bases. Germline-derived CDR1 and CDR2 are SEHNR and FQNEAQ (reference sequence). The CDR3 is 15 residues long. The ends lost 5 bases at V and 7 bases at J; junction bases unmatched: 5. CDR3 protein: CASSPPGLAGNEQFF. CDR3 nucleotide sequence: TGTGCCAGCAGCCCACCGGGACTAGCGGGAAATGAGCAGTTCTTC. The whole variable domain, remainder taken from reference TRBV7-9 and TRBJ2-1, is DTGVSQNPRHKITKRGQNVTFRCDPISEHNRLYWYRQTLGQGPEFLTYFQNEAQLEKSRLLSDRFSAERPKGSFSTLEIQRTEQGDSAMYLCASSPPGLAGNEQFFGPGTRLTVL.

V usage is TRBV5-1 and J usage is TRBJ1-6, with TRBD1 identical over 7 bases. This CDR3 has 13 residues. V lost 4 bases, J lost 8 bases, and 3 bases stayed unmatched. Germline-derived CDR1 and CDR2 are SGHRS and YFSETQ. CDR3 sequence (DNA): TGCGCCAGCAGCCTTGGACAGGATTCACCCCTCCACTTT. Translating it yields CASSLGQDSPLHF.

The rearrangement joins TRBV27 to TRBJ2-5; D perhaps matches TRBD1 (5 bases). There are 15 residues in the CDR3. V gave up 4 bases and J gave up 2 bases, with 14 bases separating them. CDR1 and CDR2 (germline): MNHEY, SMNVEV (reference sequence). CDR3 DNA: TGTGCCAGCAGTTCTAATGGGGCAGGTCAAGAGACCCAGTACTTC. Residues: CASSSNGAGQETQYF.

The chain couples TRBV7-2 to TRBJ2-7; TRBD1 might be the D (6 bases). The CDR3 loop spans 14 amino acids. Trimming cost V 1 base and J 2 bases, with 9 bases left between them. CDR1 and CDR2 (germline): SGHTA, FQGNSA. The CDR3 region has the DNA TGTGCCAGCAGCTTAGACAGGGTGGCCTACGAGCAGTACTTC. It codes for CASSLDRVAYEQYF.

V gene TRBV19 combines with J gene TRBJ2-1, with 10 bases aligning to TRBD2. Trimming took 4 bases from V and 4 from J; bases not matched to a gene: 4. This CDR3 is 15 amino acids long. Germline V gene sequence: CDR1 LNHDA, CDR2 SQIVND (reference sequence). CDR3 sequence: CASSKAGGNYNEQFF. DNA for the CDR3: TGTGCCAGTAGTAAAGCGGGAGGGAATTACAATGAGCAGTTCTTC.